The text below deals with one T cell receptor beta chain. CDR3 size: 16 residues. The germline V gene encodes CDR1 SGHNT and CDR2 YENEEA. V dropped 2 bases and J dropped 4; count of bases not matched to a gene: 7. This record belongs to a study of T cells after posttransplantation cyclophosphamide. The protocol was immunoSEQ multiplex PCR, while the TCRdb copy is restricted to in-frame clones and leaves out a portion. The table shows about 47,000 clones, with about 91% occurring only once. This sequence joins TRBV11-3 and TRBJ2-2; TRBD1 agrees at 7 bases. The sequenced sample was PBMCs. The TCR comes from a woman between 45 and 60 years old in good health and a related stem cell transplant donor. The CDR3 coding sequence is TGTGCCAGCAGCTTAATGACAGGGATGGGCACCGGGGAGCTGTTTTTT. The encoded protein is CASSLMTGMGTGELFF.